Listed below are T cell receptor beta chains from one sample, sequenced in a study of blood T cell repertoires in COVID-19. The repertoire was sequenced with immunoSEQ multiplex PCR; TCRdb's copy has only in-frame clones and lacks some. Found here are tens of thousands of clones, 68% of them singletons; the top ten hold 8.8%. The sample was peripheral blood. These receptors all come from a woman in her 70s with acute or convalescent COVID-19. Both conserved end residues are part of each CDR3. A D gene is named only where the DNA matches it firmly. Part of the rows lack a size; the others show once, few, many or a class for expanded clones.

J gene | D gene | V gene | clone size | CDR3 protein | CDR3 DNA
TRBJ2-1 | . | TRBV5-4 | . | CASSRKERNNEQFF | TGTGCCAGCAGCCGTAAGGAGAGAAACAATGAGCAGTTCTTC
TRBJ2-2 | . | TRBV13 | . | CASSLGRSTGELFF | TGTGCCAGCAGCTTAGGGCGGTCAACCGGGGAGCTGTTTTTT
TRBJ1-2 | TRBD1 | TRBV6-2/TRBV6-3 | . | CASSRDRVNYGYTF | TGTGCCAGCAGCCGGGACAGAGTTAACTATGGCTACACCTTC
TRBJ1-1 | . | TRBV7-2 | many | CASSSGHQNTEAFF | TGTGCCAGCAGCTCAGGACACCAGAACACTGAAGCTTTCTTT
TRBJ1-6 | . | TRBV7-9 | . | CASSLTQGNNSPLHF | TGTGCCAGCAGCTTGACACAGGGAAATAATTCACCCCTCCACTTT
TRBJ1-4 | TRBD1 | TRBV5-8 | few | CASSSGQGEGYEKLFF | TGTGCCAGCAGTTCGGGACAGGGGGAAGGTTATGAAAAACTGTTTTTT
TRBJ2-7 | . | TRBV19 | . | CASSIAPSRDEQYF | TGTGCCAGTAGTATAGCTCCGAGCAGGGACGAGCAGTACTTC
TRBJ1-5 | . | TRBV28 | . | CASSEGGGSNQPQHF | TGTGCCAGCAGTGAGGGGGGGGGAAGCAATCAGCCCCAGCATTTT
TRBJ2-1 | . | TRBV28 | . | CASTRDYNEQFF | TGTGCCAGTACCCGGGACTACAATGAGCAGTTCTTC
TRBJ2-5 | TRBD2 | TRBV5-5 | . | CASSIGTSGRTQYF | TGTGCCAGCAGCATCGGGACTAGCGGGAGGACCCAGTACTTC
TRBJ1-5 | TRBD1 | TRBV19 | few | CASSARDSSLTVLSTQHF | TGTGCCAGTAGTGCGAGGGACAGTAGCCTGACCGTGTTATCGACCCAGCATTTT
TRBJ2-7 | . | TRBV6-2/TRBV6-3 | once | CASSKTRPLSSYEQYF | TGTGCCAGCAGTAAGACAAGGCCGCTTAGCTCCTACGAGCAGTACTTC
TRBJ2-3 | . | TRBV29-1 | . | CSVVAAGSTDTQYF | TGCAGCGTTGTTGCGGCAGGGAGCACAGATACGCAGTATTTT
TRBJ2-5 | TRBD2 | TRBV7-2 | . | CASSLVLAGGETQYF | TGTGCCAGCAGCTTAGTCCTAGCGGGGGGAGAGACCCAGTACTTC
TRBJ2-7 | TRBD1 | TRBV28 | . | CASSSQWGTGGFEQYF | TGTGCCAGCAGTTCACAATGGGGGACAGGGGGCTTCGAGCAGTACTTC
TRBJ2-2 | . | TRBV7-2 | . | CASSSSNTGELFF | TGTGCCAGCAGCTCGTCGAACACCGGGGAGCTGTTTTTT
TRBJ1-1 | . | TRBV28 | . | CASRRGGDGTEAFF | TGTGCCAGCAGGCGGGGGGGTGACGGAACTGAAGCTTTCTTT
TRBJ1-6 | TRBD1 | TRBV28 | . | CASRRTGENSPLHF | TGTGCCAGCAGACGGACAGGGGAAAATTCACCCCTCCACTTT
TRBJ1-2 | TRBD1 | TRBV7-2 | once | CASSSPRTGVYGYTF | TGTGCCAGCAGTTCTCCGAGGACAGGAGTCTATGGCTACACCTTC
TRBJ1-2 | TRBD1 | TRBV19 | many | CASSRTGGDGYTF | TGTGCCAGCTCACGAACAGGGGGCGATGGCTACACCTTC
TRBJ2-3 | . | TRBV14 | few | CASSQTFDRTDTQYF | TGTGCCAGCAGCCAAACCTTTGACAGGACAGATACGCAGTATTTT
TRBJ2-7 | TRBD1 | TRBV6-5 | . | CASSYSGQGFYEQYF | TGTGCCAGCAGTTACTCGGGACAGGGGTTCTACGAGCAGTACTTC
TRBJ2-3 | TRBD2 | TRBV19 | . | CATSSGRALVTDTQYF | TGTGCTACGTCTAGCGGGAGGGCCCTCGTCACAGATACGCAGTATTTT
TRBJ2-1 | . | TRBV6-5 | . | CASSYSGQGEQFF | TGTGCCAGCAGTTACTCGGGTCAGGGTGAGCAGTTCTTC
TRBJ1-1 | . | TRBV6-5 | . | CASSYGGNTEAFF | TGTGCCAGCAGTTACGGCGGGAACACTGAAGCTTTCTTT
TRBJ1-2 | . | TRBV14 | . | CASSQVRGGGYTF | TGTGCCAGCAGCCAAGTCCGAGGTGGAGGCTACACCTTC
TRBJ1-1 | . | TRBV6-5 | . | CASSPGGEAFF | TGTGCCAGCAGCCCGGGGGGTGAAGCTTTCTTT
TRBJ2-1 | . | TRBV6-5 | once | CASSRLVYNEQFF | TGTGCCAGCAGTCGACTCGTCTACAATGAGCAGTTCTTC
TRBJ2-7 | TRBD2 | TRBV6-5 | few | CASSERGAYEQYF | TGTGCCAGCAGCGAGCGGGGAGCATACGAGCAGTACTTC
TRBJ2-7 | . | TRBV27 | . | CASSSQGLGSYEQYF | TGTGCCAGCAGTTCTCAGGGGTTAGGGTCCTACGAGCAGTACTTC
TRBJ1-4 | . | TRBV3-1/TRBV3-2 | . | CASSQARDSHWEKLFF | TGTGCCAGCAGCCAAGCGCGAGACTCTCATTGGGAAAAACTGTTTTTT
TRBJ1-1 | . | TRBV18 | . | CASSRGGTGNTEAFF | TGTGCCAGCTCACGCGGAGGGACGGGGAACACTGAAGCTTTCTTT
TRBJ1-5 | . | TRBV6-5 | few | CASSYSIGQPQHF | TGTGCCAGCAGTTACTCGATCGGTCAGCCCCAGCATTTT
TRBJ1-2 | . | TRBV7-9 | . | CASSLEGGVDYGYTF | TGTGCCAGCAGCTTAGAGGGCGGGGTCGACTATGGCTACACCTTC
TRBJ2-7 | TRBD1 | TRBV24-1 | . | CATSDPKPGQVSYEQYF | TGTGCCACCAGTGATCCCAAACCGGGACAGGTATCCTACGAGCAGTACTTC
TRBJ2-7 | TRBD2 | TRBV3-1/TRBV3-2 | . | CASSQDPGGTYEQYF | TGTGCCAGCAGCCAAGATCCGGGAGGCACCTACGAGCAGTACTTC
TRBJ2-7 | . | TRBV5-1 | . | CASSSLDSSEQYF | TGCGCCAGCAGCTCCCTTGACAGCTCCGAACAGTACTTC
TRBJ1-1 | . | TRBV6-5 | . | CASSYSRGYDEAFF | TGTGCCAGCAGTTACTCCAGGGGTTATGATGAAGCTTTCTTT
TRBJ2-1 | TRBD2 | TRBV7-2 | . | CASILRLAGGNEQFF | TGTGCCAGCATCCTCAGACTAGCGGGGGGCAATGAGCAGTTCTTC